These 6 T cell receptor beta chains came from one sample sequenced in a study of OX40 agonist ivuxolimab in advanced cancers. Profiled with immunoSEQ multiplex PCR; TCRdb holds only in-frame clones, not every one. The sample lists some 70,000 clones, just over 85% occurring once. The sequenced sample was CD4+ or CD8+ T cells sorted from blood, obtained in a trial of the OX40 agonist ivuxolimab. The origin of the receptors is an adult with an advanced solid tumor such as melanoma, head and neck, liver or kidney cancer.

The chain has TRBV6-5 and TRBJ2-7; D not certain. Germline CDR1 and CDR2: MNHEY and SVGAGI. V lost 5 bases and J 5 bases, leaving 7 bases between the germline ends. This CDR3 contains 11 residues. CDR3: CASSRRDEQYF. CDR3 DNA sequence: TGTGCCAGCAGTCGACGCGACGAGCAGTACTTC.

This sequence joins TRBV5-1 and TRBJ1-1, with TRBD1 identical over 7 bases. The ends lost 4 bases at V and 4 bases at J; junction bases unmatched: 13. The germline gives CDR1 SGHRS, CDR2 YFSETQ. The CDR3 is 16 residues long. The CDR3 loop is CASSGILTGWGTEAFF. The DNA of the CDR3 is TGCGCCAGCAGCGGAATCCTGACAGGGTGGGGCACTGAAGCTTTCTTT.

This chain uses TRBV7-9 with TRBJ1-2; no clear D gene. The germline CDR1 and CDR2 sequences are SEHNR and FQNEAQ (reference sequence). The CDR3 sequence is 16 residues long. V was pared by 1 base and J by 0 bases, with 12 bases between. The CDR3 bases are TGTGCCAGCAGCTTAGAAAGGGCCAATACTAACTATGGCTACACCTTC. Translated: CASSLERANTNYGYTF.

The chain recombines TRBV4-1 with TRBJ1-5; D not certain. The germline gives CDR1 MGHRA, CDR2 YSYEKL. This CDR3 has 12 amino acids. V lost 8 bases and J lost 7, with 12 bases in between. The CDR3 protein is CASGSRGQPQHF. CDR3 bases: TGCGCCAGCGGGTCGCGCGGCCAGCCCCAGCATTTT.

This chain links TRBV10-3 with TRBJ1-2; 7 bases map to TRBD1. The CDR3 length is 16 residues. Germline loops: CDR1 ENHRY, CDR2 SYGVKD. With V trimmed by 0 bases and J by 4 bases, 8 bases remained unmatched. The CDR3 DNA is TGTGCCATCAGTGAGTCGACATGGGACAGAACCTATGGCTACACCTTC. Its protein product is CAISESTWDRTYGYTF.

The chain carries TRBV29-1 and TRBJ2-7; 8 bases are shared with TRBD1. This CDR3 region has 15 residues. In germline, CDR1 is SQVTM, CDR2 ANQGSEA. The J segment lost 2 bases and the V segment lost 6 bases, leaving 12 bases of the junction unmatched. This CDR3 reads CSVKPSGTGAYEQYF. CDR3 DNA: TGCAGCGTCAAACCATCCGGGACAGGAGCCTACGAGCAGTACTTC.